These 23 T cell receptor beta chains share one sample of origin, sequenced in a study of T cells expressing NK-cell markers. Using the 5' RACE reads, TCRdb records one entry per CDR3 protein without DNA. The table lists 150,000 to 170,000 distinct CDR3 sequences. The sample was blood T cells: a sorted CD56 or NKG2C T cell subset, CD4+ or CD8+ T cells, or bulk PBMC T cells (not recorded which). These receptor sequences come from a woman in her 50s in good health.

The chain couples TRBV6-6 to TRBJ2-5; TCRdb picks TRBD1, but there is no DNA to check that call. The CDR3 runs 15 residues. Per the germline V gene, CDR1 is MNHNY and CDR2 is SVGAGI (reference sequence). CDR3 sequence: CASSYVRGGQETQYF.

The J gene is TRBJ2-2, the V gene TRBV24-1; the D call from TCRdb, TRBD1, cannot be confirmed without DNA. CDR3 size: 18 residues. The germline CDR1 and CDR2 sequences are KGHDR and SFDVKD. This chain's CDR3 is CATSDKRRTALNTGELFF.

The rearrangement links TRBV7-2 to TRBJ2-7; checking the TCRdb D call of TRBD2 is not possible without DNA. The CDR3 has 15 residues. Germline V lookup: CDR1 SGHTA, CDR2 FQGNSA. This chain's CDR3 is CASSLELGSGTEQYF.

This chain connects TRBV11-2 to TRBJ1-1; without DNA, the TCRdb call of TRBD1 cannot be checked. Germline CDR1 reads SGHAT; CDR2 reads FQNNGV. The CDR3 extends over 14 amino acids. The CDR3 here is CASRRTGANTEAFF.

The chain couples TRBV10-3 to TRBJ2-7; TCRdb's D call of TRBD1 is untestable without DNA. The CDR3 totals 17 residues. Germline values: CDR1 ENHRY, CDR2 SYGVKD. The CDR3 here is CAISESGTGTGTYEQYF.

The V gene is TRBV11-2, the J gene TRBJ2-7; TCRdb's D call, TRBD1, is unchecked because there is no DNA. Germline CDR1 SGHAT, CDR2 FQNNGV. The CDR3 covers 14 residues. The CDR3: CASSLVGGGGEQYF.

The rearrangement joins TRBV7-9 to TRBJ1-1. This CDR3 has 15 amino acids. Germline V lookup: CDR1 SEHNR, CDR2 FQNEAQ (reference sequence). CDR3 region: CASSPEMARYTEAFF.

This chain links TRBV5-1 with TRBJ2-1; the D call of TRBD1 rests on TCRdb alone, since no DNA is present to check it. The germline CDR1 and CDR2 sequences are SGHRS and YFSETQ. The CDR3 spans 15 residues. The CDR3: CASSFFPEGYNEQFF. The variable domain in full, completed from reference TRBV5-1 and TRBJ2-1, reads KAGVTQTPRYLIKTRGQQVTLSCSPISGHRSVSWYQQTPGQGLQFLFEYFSETQRNKGNFPGRFSGRQFSNSRSEMNVSTLELGDSALYLCASSFFPEGYNEQFFGPGTRLTVL.

The rearrangement links TRBV12-3 or TRBV12-4 to TRBJ2-1; TCRdb gives TRBD2 as the D gene, but with no DNA this cannot be confirmed. This CDR3 is built from 15 residues. CDR3 region: CASSYSGRLYNEQFF.

The chain employs TRBV12-3 or TRBV12-4 and TRBJ1-4; the D call from TCRdb, TRBD1, cannot be confirmed without DNA. The CDR3 contains 16 residues. CDR3 residues: CASSSQGVLTNEKLFF.

The gene calls are TRBV5-5 and TRBJ1-1; as DNA is missing, the TRBD1 call by TCRdb cannot be tested. This CDR3 has 15 amino acids. CDR1 and CDR2 (germline): SGHKS, YYEKEE (reference sequence). The CDR3: CASSSGATANTEAFF.

The chain couples TRBV15 to TRBJ1-4. Germline lookup yields CDR1 LNHNV and CDR2 YYDKDF (reference sequence). The CDR3 totals 15 residues. CDR3: CATSSVGTTNEKLFF.

This chain uses TRBV15 with TRBJ1-5; TCRdb names TRBD1, which stays unverified in the absence of DNA. The CDR3 is made up of 13 amino acids. CDR1 is LNHNV and CDR2 is YYDKDF in the germline V gene (reference sequence). The CDR3 sequence is CATGGVGNQPQHF.

The rearrangement joins TRBV24-1 to TRBJ2-2. Germline V CDR1 and CDR2: KGHDR, SFDVKD. The CDR3 extends over 13 amino acids. CDR3 amino acids: CATSDFLTGELFF.

The chain combines TRBV7-9 with TRBJ2-5; there is no DNA to check the TCRdb D call of TRBD2. CDR3 size: 16 residues. Germline V lookup: CDR1 SEHNR, CDR2 FQNEAQ (reference sequence). CDR3 loop: CASSSPTSGSQETQYF.

The chain uses TRBV5-1 and TRBJ2-1; checking the TCRdb D call of TRBD2 is not possible without DNA. Germline CDR1 SGHRS, CDR2 YFSETQ. The CDR3 is 18 residues long. This chain's CDR3 is CASSLVQNGLAGGHEQFF. The entire variable domain, with the rest obtained from reference TRBV5-1 and TRBJ2-1, is as follows: KAGVTQTPRYLIKTRGQQVTLSCSPISGHRSVSWYQQTPGQGLQFLFEYFSETQRNKGNFPGRFSGRQFSNSRSEMNVSTLELGDSALYLCASSLVQNGLAGGHEQFFGPGTRLTVL.

This chain connects TRBV12-3 or TRBV12-4 to TRBJ1-2. The CDR3 sequence is 11 residues long. CDR3 protein: CASSGSWGYTF.

The CDR3 sequence is CASSSGARAGNEQFF. The chain links TRBV7-9 to TRBJ2-1; the D gene TCRdb calls, TRBD1, cannot be checked with no DNA. Germline values: CDR1 SEHNR, CDR2 FQNEAQ (reference sequence). CDR3 length: 15 residues.

The chain is built from TRBV20-1 and TRBJ2-2; the D call from TCRdb, TRBD2, cannot be confirmed without DNA. This CDR3 has 16 residues. Germline CDR1 is DFQATT and CDR2 is SNEGSKA (reference sequence). This CDR3 is CSARGTSGSYTGELFF.

The chain carries TRBV7-2 and TRBJ2-3; the TCRdb D gene call, TRBD2, has no DNA to confirm it. CDR3 size: 18 residues. The germline CDR1 and CDR2 sequences are SGHTA and FQGNSA. The CDR3 spells CASSVWTSGLGGKDTQYF.

CDR3 sequence: CASSGIGPYGYTF. The chain combines TRBV2 with TRBJ1-2; TCRdb indicates TRBD1, and absent DNA this call remains unverified. The CDR3 covers 13 residues. The germline CDR1 and CDR2 sequences are SNHLY and FYNNEI.

The genes are TRBV7-2 and TRBJ2-1; TCRdb gives TRBD2 as the D gene, but with no DNA this cannot be confirmed. This CDR3 is 16 amino acids long. The germline V gene encodes CDR1 SGHTA and CDR2 FQGNSA. This CDR3 reads CASSSGGGLGFNEQFF.

CDR3: CASSEVISGPYNEQFF. The chain has TRBV2 and TRBJ2-1; the TCRdb D gene call, TRBD2, has no DNA to confirm it. This CDR3 is built from 16 residues. The germline V gene encodes CDR1 SNHLY and CDR2 FYNNEI.